The entry that follows covers one T cell receptor (beta chain) sequence. What it recognizes is unknown. Sequenced by immunoSEQ multiplex PCR; TCRdb stores in-frame clones only, minus some. The sample has some 410,000 clones, about nine tenths seen once; the top ten hold more than 1.5%. The entry originates in a study of Ad26.COV2.S vaccination and SARS-CoV-2 variants. The length of the CDR3 is 16 residues. From germline, CDR1 is KGHSH and CDR2 LQKENI. Unmatched junction bases numbered 2, after V lost 0 bases and J lost 0 bases. The study, taken as a whole, reports: Researchers cautioned that TCR breadth and depth analyses may have underestimated total T cell responses. Non-spike TCR breadth was similar in vaccine and placebo recipients.

Treatment reported: roughly 20 received Ad26.COV2.S at low or high dose, single or two shots; 5 received placebo; per-sample allocation not given. Sampling took place 63 days after the first vaccine or placebo injection. The input for sequencing was peripheral blood, taken in a trial of Ad26.COV2.S vaccine versus placebo. The chain recombines TRBV18 with TRBJ2-3, with 8 bases fitting TRBD2. This TCR came from a person between 18 and 65 years old who received the Ad26.COV2.S COVID-19 vaccine or a placebo. This CDR3 reads CASSPPSGASTDTQYF. The CDR3 DNA follows: TGTGCCAGCTCACCACCTAGCGGGGCCAGCACAGATACGCAGTATTTT.